The 14 T cell receptor beta chains reported below all come from one sample, sequenced in a study of PD-1 blockade in classical Hodgkin lymphoma. Sequenced by immunoSEQ multiplex PCR; TCRdb stores in-frame clones only, minus some. The data show about 54,000 clones, approximately 89% seen once. Every one of the patients relapsed after autologous stem cell transplantation (brentuximab vedotin exposure was variable). The sequenced sample was peripheral blood mononuclear cells (PBMCs), obtained before the second cycle of nivolumab. These TCRs come from a human donor with classical Hodgkin lymphoma.

This chain uses TRBV28 with TRBJ1-2; D unresolved. The CDR3 has 14 residues. Germline assignment: CDR1 MDHEN and CDR2 SYDVKM. Between the trimmed V and J ends, which lost 5 bases and 3 bases, there was a span of 13 bases. The CDR3 loop reads CASSEDRAYYGYTF. CDR3 in DNA: TGTGCCAGCAGTGAAGACCGGGCCTACTATGGCTACACCTTC.

The rearrangement joins TRBV28 to TRBJ1-1; the D gene is possibly TRBD1 (5 bases). Germline CDR1 reads MDHEN; CDR2 reads SYDVKM. Between the trimmed V and J ends, which lost 4 bases and 1 base, there was a span of 16 bases. CDR3 size: 16 residues. For the CDR3, the DNA is TGTGCCAGCAGTTCTCCAAGAGGGGTGGCGAACACTGAAGCTTTCTTT. Translated: CASSSPRGVANTEAFF.

The V call is TRBV14, the J call TRBJ2-5, with 7 bases aligning to TRBD1. Germline CDR1 reads SGHDN; CDR2 reads FVKESK. The CDR3 length is 14 residues. J lost 3 bases, V lost 8 bases, and 9 bases had no gene match. CDR3 loop: CASDTDRDEETQYF. The CDR3 nucleotides are TGTGCCAGCGACACCGACAGGGACGAAGAGACCCAGTACTTC.

The CDR3 sequence is CASSSRDRAYEQYF. CDR3 in DNA: TGTGCCAGCAGCTCCCGGGACAGGGCTTACGAGCAGTACTTC. This chain links TRBV7-9 with TRBJ2-7; 9 positions agree with TRBD1. The CDR3 length is 14 residues. The ends lost 4 bases at V and 4 bases at J; junction bases unmatched: 5. Germline V gene data show CDR1 as SEHNR and CDR2 as FQNEAQ (reference sequence).

This clone was picked up one time. The genes are TRBV21-1 and TRBJ1-1; TRBD1 is the table's D call, not checked against the DNA. TRBV21-1 is flagged as a pseudogene. The length of the CDR3 is 11 residues. CDR3 sequence: CASSRHPEAFF. CDR3 DNA sequence: TGTGCCAGCAGCAGACACCCTGAAGCTTTCTTT.

This clone was observed a few times. The rearrangement uses TRBV5-1 and TRBJ2-5, with D possibly TRBD2 on 5 matching bases. The CDR3 is made up of 16 amino acids. The V and J ends lost 4 bases and 2 bases respectively, with 18 bases between them. Germline V gives CDR1 SGHRS, CDR2 YFSETQ. CDR3 sequence: CASSPSRETLQETQYF. As DNA, the CDR3 is TGCGCCAGCAGCCCGTCCCGGGAAACTCTACAAGAGACCCAGTACTTC.

The chain is built from TRBV30 and TRBJ1-1, with no clear D. V dropped 2 bases and J dropped 1 base, with 8 bases sitting between them. This CDR3 has 13 amino acids. Germline V lookup: CDR1 GTSNPN, CDR2 SVGIG (reference sequence). CDR3 sequence reads: CAWSLEGNTEAFF. The CDR3 DNA is TGTGCCTGGAGTTTGGAAGGGAACACTGAAGCTTTCTTT.

The table lists this clone with a count of one. The V call is TRBV19, the J call TRBJ2-3; D not certain. CDR3 length equals 14 residues. V lost 3 bases and J lost 0, with 7 bases in between. The germline V gene has CDR1 LNHDA and CDR2 SQIVND (reference sequence). The chain's CDR3 is CASSILSSTDTQYF. For the CDR3, the DNA is TGTGCCAGTAGTATTTTATCTAGCACAGATACGCAGTATTTT. Based on the CDR3 plus reference TRBV19 and TRBJ2-3, the full variable domain is DGGITQSPKYLFRKEGQNVTLSCEQNLNHDAMYWYRQDPGQGLRLIYYSQIVNDFQKGDIAEGYSVSREKKESFPLTVTSAQKNPTAFYLCASSILSSTDTQYFGPGTRLTVL.

This clone showed up just once. CDR3 coding DNA: TGTGCCAGCAGCGTAGCAGCGGGGGTCTACAATGAGCAGTTCTTC. Translation gives CASSVAAGVYNEQFF. This chain joins TRBV9 and TRBJ2-1; TRBD2 aligns across 8 bases. V lost 0 bases and J lost 3; bases outside the gene matches: 2. Germline CDR1 and CDR2: SGDLS and YYNGEE. CDR3 length equals 15 residues.

This chain links TRBV9 with TRBJ2-3; possible D gene TRBD2, 5 bases. The CDR3 spans 14 residues. V lost 1 base and J 2 bases, leaving 8 bases between the germline ends. Germline lookup yields CDR1 SGDLS and CDR2 YYNGEE. The CDR3 loop reads CASSVMGVTDTQYF. The CDR3 DNA follows: TGTGCCAGCAGCGTAATGGGAGTCACAGATACGCAGTATTTT.

The J gene is TRBJ2-7, the V gene TRBV5-1; D gene unclear. Per the germline V gene, CDR1 is SGHRS and CDR2 is YFSETQ. This CDR3 spans 15 amino acids. Trimming took 3 bases from V and 0 from J, leaving 13 bases between them. CDR3 nucleotide sequence: TGCGCCAGCAGCTCGCAGGCCTCGAGCTCCTACGAGCAGTACTTC. This encodes CASSSQASSSYEQYF.

This clone was detected once. The V gene is TRBV9, the J gene TRBJ1-2, with a tentative D call TRBD1 (5 bases). Germline V gives CDR1 SGDLS, CDR2 YYNGEE. The CDR3 has 14 residues. The V gene lost 3 bases and the J gene lost 4 bases, with 13 bases spanning the gap. In DNA form, the CDR3 reads TGTGCCAGCAGCGGAAGCCCACAGGCCTATGGCTACACCTTC. It is translated as CASSGSPQAYGYTF.

The chain links TRBV29-1 to TRBJ2-7; 10 bases fit TRBD1. Trimming removed 4 bases from V and 2 bases from J; junction bases left unmatched: 5. CDR1 is SQVTM, CDR2 ANQGSEA, per germline. This CDR3 spans 14 amino acids. CDR3 sequence (DNA): TGCAGCGTTGCCCGCGGACAGGGGGCCTACGAGCAGTACTTC. Protein: CSVARGQGAYEQYF.

The J gene is TRBJ2-7, the V gene TRBV6-6, with D uncertain. The CDR3 contains 16 residues. CDR1 and CDR2 (germline): MNHNY, SVGAGI (reference sequence). V gave up 0 bases and J gave up 0 bases, with 12 bases separating them. The CDR3 DNA sequence: TGTGCCAGCAGTTACTCTGGCGGAAAATCCTCCTACGAGCAGTACTTC. This codes for CASSYSGGKSSYEQYF.